These 27 T cell receptor beta chains came from one sample sequenced in a study of T cells in Graves' hyperthyroidism and ophthalmopathy. Researchers amplified the TCR beta CDR3 regions from RNA transcripts. HTBI primers were used for first-round RT-PCR of the TCR CDR3. MiXCR, run by TCRdb on the multiplex PCR reads, gives a single entry per CDR3 protein. The repertoire has around 600,000 distinct CDR3 sequences, roughly 15% of them found once; the top ten carry approximately 12%. The sequenced sample consisted of blood. The receptor set was obtained from a woman aged 50 to 60 with Graves' ophthalmopathy.

This clonotype occurred many times. This chain uses TRBV7-9 with TRBJ2-7, with D hard to call. This CDR3 is built from 12 residues. Trimming removed 0 bases at V and 3 bases at J, with 3 bases between. Germline CDR1 is SEHNR and CDR2 is FQNEAQ (reference sequence). The CDR3 is CASSLADYEQYF. The CDR3 DNA reads TGTGCCAGCAGCTTAGCGGACTACGAGCAGTACTTC. The full variable domain, completed using reference TRBV7-9 and TRBJ2-7, is DTGVSQNPRHKITKRGQNVTFRCDPISEHNRLYWYRQTLGQGPEFLTYFQNEAQLEKSRLLSDRFSAERPKGSFSTLEIQRTEQGDSAMYLCASSLADYEQYFGPGTRLTVT.

This clonotype was picked up many times. The chain employs TRBV5-1 and TRBJ1-1, with 8 bases identical to TRBD1. Losses at the gene ends were 3 bases for V and 10 bases for J; bases not matched to a gene: 11. The CDR3 spans 14 residues. Germline V CDR1 and CDR2: SGHRS, YFSETQ. The CDR3: CASSSLQGGGGAFF. In DNA form, the CDR3 reads TGCGCCAGCAGCTCGTTACAGGGGGGTGGAGGAGCTTTCTTT.

This clonotype was seen more than once but under ten times. J is TRBJ2-1 and V is TRBV25-1; 8 bases are shared with TRBD1. Germline CDR1 reads MGHDK; CDR2 reads SYGVNS. Germline trimming cut 6 bases from V and 6 bases from J; bases unmatched to any gene: 10. The CDR3 extends over 15 amino acids. DNA of the CDR3: TGTGCCAGCAGCCCCAGTGCCAGGGGGCTCAATGAGCAGTTCTTC. This gives the protein CASSPSARGLNEQFF.

This clonotype was counted at least ten times. This chain links TRBV29-1 with TRBJ1-1; possibly TRBD1 for D (5 bases). The CDR3 is 12 amino acids. Germline-derived CDR1 and CDR2 are SQVTM and ANQGSEA. V lost 5 bases, J lost 1 base, and 8 bases lay in between. The DNA of the CDR3 is TGCAGCGTTCCCACAGGGAACACTGAAGCTTTCTTT. This codes for CSVPTGNTEAFF.

This clonotype was recorded a few times. The chain uses TRBV30 and TRBJ2-3, with 8 bases identical to TRBD2. Per germline, CDR1 GTSNPN and CDR2 SVGIG (reference sequence). Losses at the gene ends were 1 base for V and 0 bases for J; bases not matched to a gene: 15. This CDR3 comprises 19 residues. The CDR3 DNA reads as TGTGCCTGGAGTGATTATTATTTCATGGGACTAGAGAGCACAGATACGCAGTATTTT. Translating it yields CAWSDYYFMGLESTDTQYF. Full variable domain (missing parts from reference TRBV30 and TRBJ2-3): SQTIHQWPATLVQPVGSPLSLECTVEGTSNPNLYWYRQAAGRGLQLLFYSVGIGQISSEVPQNLSASRPQDRQFILSSKKLLLSDSGFYLCAWSDYYFMGLESTDTQYFGPGTRLTVL.

Turning to this clonotype: Just one base apart from a much larger clone, this may be a read error. The chain couples TRBV28 to TRBJ1-2; D might be TRBD1 (5 bases). The CDR3 length is 14 residues. Germline V lookup: CDR1 MDHEN, CDR2 SYDVKM. CDR3 nucleotide sequence: TGTGCCGGCAGTCCAGGGACCGTTGGCTATGGCTACACCTTC. Translated: CAGSPGTVGYGYTF.

This clonotype occurred many times. This sequence joins TRBV20-1 and TRBJ2-7; D tentatively reads TRBD1 or TRBD2 (5 bases each). Germline assignment: CDR1 DFQATT and CDR2 SNEGSKA (reference sequence). CDR3 length: 13 amino acids. V was clipped by 5 bases and J by 4 bases, with 15 bases between them. The CDR3 bases are TGCAGTGCTGACATTGGGACGGGGTACGAGCAGTACTTC. Protein product: CSADIGTGYEQYF.

This clonotype turned up a few times. The chain joins TRBV5-8 to TRBJ2-1; 14 nucleotides line up with TRBD2. CDR3 length: 18 residues. Germline assignment: CDR1 SGHTS and CDR2 YDEGEE. The ends lost 4 bases at V and 3 bases at J; junction bases unmatched: 9. In nucleotides, the CDR3 is TGTGCCAGCAGCCAAGGGACTAGCGGGAGTCCCCTCTACAATGAGCAGTTCTTC. It encodes CASSQGTSGSPLYNEQFF.

In its sample, this clonotype was seen many times. The rearrangement links TRBV2 to TRBJ2-7; D is unclear. V was shortened by 0 bases and J by 5 bases, with 5 bases between the two germline ends. The germline V gene encodes CDR1 SNHLY and CDR2 FYNNEI. The CDR3 consists of 12 residues. Here the CDR3 reads CASSEADHEQYF. The CDR3 nucleotides are TGTGCCAGCAGTGAAGCGGACCACGAGCAGTACTTC.

This clonotype showed up many times. The gene calls are TRBV18 and TRBJ2-1; 13 nucleotides align to TRBD2. This CDR3 has 16 residues. Trimming at V came to 5 bases and at J to 5 bases, leaving 6 bases not matched to a gene. Germline V gene data show CDR1 as KGHSH and CDR2 as LQKENI. DNA for the CDR3: TGTGCCAGCTCATCCGGACTAGCGGGAGTGAACAATGAGCAGTTCTTC. Translated: CASSSGLAGVNNEQFF.

This clonotype came up many times. V usage is TRBV7-9 and J usage is TRBJ2-3, with 7 bases lining up with TRBD2. CDR3 length equals 17 residues. The germline gives CDR1 SEHNR, CDR2 FQNEAQ (reference sequence). V was clipped by 7 bases and J by 0 bases; unmatched bases: 13. CDR3 amino acids: CASNLRSSGTSTDTQYF. The CDR3 DNA follows: TGTGCCAGCAATCTTCGGTCTAGCGGCACAAGCACAGATACGCAGTATTTT.

This clonotype has a count of ten or more. This sequence joins TRBV2 and TRBJ1-1; no firm D call. The length of the CDR3 is 13 residues. The V end lost 8 bases, the J end lost 4 bases, and 14 bases lay between the germline ends. The V gene's germline CDR1 is SNHLY and CDR2 FYNNEI. The CDR3 loop reads CASDREKSTEAFF. The CDR3 DNA reads TGTGCCAGCGACCGGGAGAAGAGCACTGAAGCTTTCTTT.

The chain has TRBV10-3 and TRBJ1-1; TRBD1 might be the D (5 bases). Per germline, CDR1 ENHRY and CDR2 SYGVKD. The CDR3 contains 14 residues. Trimming took off 2 bases at V and 5 bases at J, with 12 bases between the two ends. CDR3 in amino acids: CAISELTGSTEAFF. The CDR3 bases are TGTGCCATCAGTGAGCTTACAGGAAGTACTGAAGCTTTCTTT.

This clonotype was observed at least ten times. The CDR3 sequence is CSAPRLAGRLETQYF. CDR3 bases: TGCAGTGCTCCTAGACTAGCGGGACGCTTGGAGACCCAGTACTTC. The chain has TRBV20-1 and TRBJ2-5; 11 nucleotides line up with TRBD2. V gave up 5 bases and J gave up 5 bases; unmatched junction bases: 10. This CDR3 region has 15 residues. Germline V gene lookup returns CDR1 DFQATT and CDR2 SNEGSKA (reference sequence).

This clonotype was counted ten times or more. This chain links TRBV3-1 with TRBJ2-5; possible D gene TRBD2, 5 bases. Trimming took 4 bases from V and 2 from J, leaving 14 bases between them. The CDR3 runs 15 residues. CDR1 LGHDT and CDR2 YNNKEL come from the germline V gene (reference sequence). In nucleotides, the CDR3 is TGTGCCAGCAGCCCTGAAGGGAGCGTACAAGAGACCCAGTACTTC. It yields the protein CASSPEGSVQETQYF.

This clonotype was counted only a few times. DNA of the CDR3: TGTGCCAGCAGCTTCGGGGGTTTGGTAGGCTACACCTTC. Protein sequence: CASSFGGLVGYTF. This chain connects TRBV7-9 to TRBJ1-2; a weak D match, TRBD1 (5 bases). This CDR3 comprises 13 residues. Trimming stripped 3 bases from V and 8 bases from J, with 13 bases between. Germline V CDR1 and CDR2: SEHNR, FQNEAQ (reference sequence).

The gene calls are TRBV5-4 and TRBJ2-5; 12 bases are shared with TRBD2. Germline trimming cut 0 bases from V and 3 bases from J; bases unmatched to any gene: 3. Germline V lookup: CDR1 SGHNT, CDR2 YYREEE (reference sequence). This CDR3 region has 16 residues. The CDR3 DNA sequence: TGTGCCAGCAGCTTGGCTAGCGGGAGGGCCAAAGAGACCCAGTACTTC. Translated, it gives CASSLASGRAKETQYF.

This clonotype was seen many times. The V and J genes are TRBV18 and TRBJ2-3, with 7 bases that match TRBD1. CDR1 and CDR2 (germline): KGHSH, LQKENI. This CDR3 is 17 amino acids long. Trimming took 3 bases from V and 9 from J; bases not matched to a gene: 18. This chain's CDR3 is CASSPHTGATTMNTQYF. CDR3 nucleotide sequence: TGTGCCAGCTCACCTCATACAGGGGCCACCACCATGAACACGCAGTATTTT.

This clonotype was found many times. This chain joins TRBV3-1 and TRBJ2-1; 16 bases fit TRBD2. The CDR3 length is 18 residues. Germline CDR1 LGHDT, CDR2 YNNKEL (reference sequence). V lost 1 base and J lost 5; bases outside the gene matches: 5. The CDR3 bases are TGTGCCAGCAGCCAAGTCGGGACTAGCGGGGGGGCTCACAATGAGCAGTTCTTC. It specifies CASSQVGTSGGAHNEQFF.

This clonotype has at least ten counts. This chain joins TRBV5-1 and TRBJ2-3, with 8 positions matching TRBD2. With V trimmed by 3 bases and J by 2 bases, 5 bases remained unmatched. CDR1 is SGHRS and CDR2 is YFSETQ in the germline V gene. The CDR3 loop spans 15 amino acids. The CDR3 nucleotides are TGCGCCAGCAGCTCGAGCGGGGGCTTCACAGATACGCAGTATTTT. It translates to CASSSSGGFTDTQYF.

The V call is TRBV9, the J call TRBJ2-1; TRBD2 aligns across 13 bases. Germline CDR1 and CDR2: SGDLS and YYNGEE. V was clipped by 3 bases and J by 4 bases; unmatched bases: 4. This CDR3 contains 16 residues. CDR3 in DNA: TGTGCCAGCAGCGCCGGGACTAGCGGGGATTACAATGAGCAGTTCTTC. As protein: CASSAGTSGDYNEQFF.

In its sample, this clonotype was seen a few times. The V gene is TRBV19, the J gene TRBJ2-1; 11 bases agree with TRBD2. Germline CDR1 LNHDA, CDR2 SQIVND (reference sequence). The junction had 17 bases not matched to a gene; V was cut back by 4 bases and J by 0 bases. The CDR3 consists of 21 residues. The CDR3 region has the DNA TGTGCCAGTAGTAGATCCGGCCTTCCGGGACTAGCGGATAGCTCCTACAATGAGCAGTTCTTC. As protein: CASSRSGLPGLADSSYNEQFF.

V gene TRBV15 combines with J gene TRBJ1-1, with 7 bases fitting TRBD1. From germline, CDR1 is LNHNV and CDR2 YYDKDF (reference sequence). There are 14 residues in the CDR3. V shed 3 bases and J 5 bases; nucleotides not matched to a gene: 6. CDR3 protein: CATSSRGTDTEAFF. CDR3 in DNA: TGTGCCACCAGCAGCAGGGGGACGGATACTGAAGCTTTCTTT.

Notes on this clonotype: Its ends do not fully match the called genes, so a read error is possible. V and J are TRBV28 and TRBJ1-1; tentative D call: TRBD1 (5 bases). The CDR3 length is 13 residues. In germline, CDR1 is MDHEN, CDR2 SYDVKM. CDR3 protein: CASSFGGDTETFF. The DNA of the CDR3 is TGTGCCAGCAGTTTCGGGGGAGACACTGAAACTTTCTTT.

The sample holds many counts of this clonotype. V usage is TRBV29-1 and J usage is TRBJ2-3, with 7 bases identical to TRBD1. Losses at the gene ends were 6 bases for V and 3 bases for J; bases not matched to a gene: 9. The germline V gene has CDR1 SQVTM and CDR2 ANQGSEA. The CDR3 sequence is 14 residues long. For the CDR3, the DNA is TGCAGCGTCCAGACAGGGCATGCGACAGATACGCAGTATTTT. Translated, it gives CSVQTGHATDTQYF.

This clonotype has a count of ten or more. The genes are TRBV11-2 and TRBJ2-4; D perhaps matches TRBD2 (5 bases). The CDR3 sequence is 15 residues long. V was clipped by 5 bases and J by 8 bases, with 19 bases between them. CDR1 is SGHAT and CDR2 is FQNNGV in the germline V gene. As DNA, the CDR3 is TGTGCCAGCAGCGGGCGAGGACTCGTCTCATACATTCAGTACTTC. Its translation is CASSGRGLVSYIQYF. Looking up the rest from reference TRBV11-2 and TRBJ2-4 gives the full variable domain: EAGVAQSPRYKIIEKRQSVAFWCNPISGHATLYWYQQILGQGPKLLIQFQNNGVVDDSQLPKDRFSAERLKGVDSTLKIQPAKLEDSAVYLCASSGRGLVSYIQYFGAGTRLSVL.

This clonotype has a count of ten or more. J is TRBJ1-6 and V is TRBV30; TRBD1 matches at 7 bases. This CDR3 region has 13 residues. Trimming at V came to 4 bases and at J to 8 bases, leaving 5 bases not matched to a gene. Germline V gene lookup returns CDR1 GTSNPN and CDR2 SVGIG (reference sequence). Here the CDR3 reads CAWKGQSDSPLHF. The DNA for the CDR3 is TGTGCCTGGAAGGGACAGAGTGATTCACCCCTCCACTTT.